This TCR beta chain was identified during a study of T cells after yellow fever vaccination. Study as a whole: Fractions of limited cellularity were prepared by means of SMART-Seq v4 Ultra Low Input.

From the 5' RACE reads, TCRdb called clonotypes with MiXCR, one entry per CDR3 protein. The sample lists some 110,000 distinct CDR3 sequences; more than 7.5% were seen once. This clonotype appeared many times. The input for sequencing was CD8+ T cells sorted from PBMCs, taken 45 days after the yellow fever booster vaccination. This TCR derives from a man aged 25 to 45 who received the YFV17D yellow fever vaccine.

The CDR3, as DNA: TGCAGTGCTGCCCACATCGGTTTGGAACTGTTTTTT. Translating it yields CSAAHIGLELFF. The chain recombines TRBV20-1 with TRBJ1-4; no definite D call. Germline V gene sequence: CDR1 DFQATT, CDR2 SNEGSKA (reference sequence). This CDR3 spans 12 amino acids. The V gene lost 5 bases and the J gene lost 12 bases, with 16 bases spanning the gap.